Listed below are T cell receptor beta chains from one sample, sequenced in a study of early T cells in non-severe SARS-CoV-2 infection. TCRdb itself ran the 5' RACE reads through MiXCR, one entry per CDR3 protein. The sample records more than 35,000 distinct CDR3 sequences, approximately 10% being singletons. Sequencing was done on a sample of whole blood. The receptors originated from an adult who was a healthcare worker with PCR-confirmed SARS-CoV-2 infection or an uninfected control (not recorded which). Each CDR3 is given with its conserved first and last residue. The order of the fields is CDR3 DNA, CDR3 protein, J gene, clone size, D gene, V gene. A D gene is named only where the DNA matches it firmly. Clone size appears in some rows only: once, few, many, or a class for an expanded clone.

cdr3_nt: TGTGCCAGCAGTTACGACAGGGGGAAGACTGAAGCTTTCTTT
cdr3_aa: CASSYDRGKTEAFF
j_call: TRBJ1-1
clone_size: many
d_call: TRBD1
v_call: TRBV6-5

cdr3_nt: TGCGCCAGCAGCTACCAGTTGGACAGCTACGAGCAGTACTTC
cdr3_aa: CASSYQLDSYEQYF
j_call: TRBJ2-7
clone_size: -
d_call: -
v_call: TRBV5-1

cdr3_nt: TGTGCCAGCAGTTTAGGACTAGGCTTGCAGTTCTTC
cdr3_aa: CASSLGLGLQFF
j_call: TRBJ2-1
clone_size: few
d_call: TRBD2
v_call: TRBV28

cdr3_nt: TGTGCCAGCAGTTTCTTTAGCGGGAGGGCAACCTACGAGCAGTACTTC
cdr3_aa: CASSFFSGRATYEQYF
j_call: TRBJ2-7
clone_size: many
d_call: TRBD2
v_call: TRBV28

cdr3_nt: TGTGCCAGCGTACAAGGCTACGAGCAGTACTTC
cdr3_aa: CASVQGYEQYF
j_call: TRBJ2-7
clone_size: many
d_call: -
v_call: TRBV11-1

cdr3_nt: TGTGCTAGGACCCCCACTTCACGGGAAGGAAGCACAGATACGCAGTATTTT
cdr3_aa: CARTPTSREGSTDTQYF
j_call: TRBJ2-3
clone_size: -
d_call: -
v_call: TRBV12-5

cdr3_nt: TGCAGTGCTAGCTCCGGACTAGCGGACCACTCCTACAATGAGCAGTTCTTC
cdr3_aa: CSASSGLADHSYNEQFF
j_call: TRBJ2-1
clone_size: -
d_call: TRBD2
v_call: TRBV20-1

cdr3_nt: TGCGCCAGCAGCCAAGGGGAGACAGGGGGATCCCAGCATTTT
cdr3_aa: CASSQGETGGSQHF
j_call: TRBJ1-5
clone_size: few
d_call: TRBD1
v_call: TRBV4-1

cdr3_nt: TGTGCCCGCCGGGGGGGACAGGGACCTCTTGAGCAGTTCTTC
cdr3_aa: CARRGGQGPLEQFF
j_call: TRBJ2-1
clone_size: many
d_call: -
v_call: TRBV30

cdr3_nt: TGTGCCAGCAGTGTCGGGGATCAGCCCCAGCATTTT
cdr3_aa: CASSVGDQPQHF
j_call: TRBJ1-5
clone_size: many
d_call: -
v_call: TRBV6-1

cdr3_nt: TGTGCCAGCAGCTCTCCCATTTCCAGACCGATACCTCGCTACGAGCAGTACTTC
cdr3_aa: CASSSPISRPIPRYEQYF
j_call: TRBJ2-7
clone_size: many
d_call: -
v_call: TRBV21-1

cdr3_nt: TGTGCCAGCAGCCCCAGTGGACATCACAATGAGCAGTTCTTC
cdr3_aa: CASSPSGHHNEQFF
j_call: TRBJ2-1
clone_size: once
d_call: -
v_call: TRBV7-2

cdr3_nt: TGTGCCAGTAGTATAGGGCCATCAAGACCCGGGGCCAACGTCCTGACTTTC
cdr3_aa: CASSIGPSRPGANVLTF
j_call: TRBJ2-6
clone_size: -
d_call: -
v_call: TRBV19

cdr3_nt: TGCAGTGCCAAGAGAAGCTCCTACGAGCAGTACTTC
cdr3_aa: CSAKRSSYEQYF
j_call: TRBJ2-7
clone_size: -
d_call: -
v_call: TRBV20-1

cdr3_nt: TGTGCCAGCAGCACTTCTTCTGGGGCCAACGTCCTGACTTTC
cdr3_aa: CASSTSSGANVLTF
j_call: TRBJ2-6
clone_size: -
d_call: -
v_call: TRBV5-5

cdr3_nt: TGTGCCAGCAGCTTAGTTACTGTCAGCTCCTACAATGAGCAGTTCTTC
cdr3_aa: CASSLVTVSSYNEQFF
j_call: TRBJ2-1
clone_size: many
d_call: -
v_call: TRBV7-6

cdr3_nt: TGCAGCGTTGATTCTGCAGGGGGCTTCAATGAGCAGTTCTTC
cdr3_aa: CSVDSAGGFNEQFF
j_call: TRBJ2-1
clone_size: few
d_call: TRBD1
v_call: TRBV29-1

cdr3_nt: TGCAGCGTGATCCGGGACGTAAACGAGCAGTACTTC
cdr3_aa: CSVIRDVNEQYF
j_call: TRBJ2-7
clone_size: -
d_call: -
v_call: TRBV29-1

cdr3_nt: TGTGCCAGCAGTTCCCTGGTCCCCTACGGCTACACCTTC
cdr3_aa: CASSSLVPYGYTF
j_call: TRBJ1-2
clone_size: few
d_call: -
v_call: TRBV25-1

cdr3_nt: TGCGCCAGCAGCCCCGGGACTAGCAACGAGCAGTACTTC
cdr3_aa: CASSPGTSNEQYF
j_call: TRBJ2-7
clone_size: many
d_call: TRBD2
v_call: TRBV5-1

cdr3_nt: TGTGCCAGTAGTATTCGGGCGGGAGGGAAACCCGGGGAGCTGTTTTTT
cdr3_aa: CASSIRAGGKPGELFF
j_call: TRBJ2-2
clone_size: many
d_call: TRBD2
v_call: TRBV19

cdr3_nt: TGTGCCAGCAGCGTATGGGGGGGCATCGAGACCCAGTACTTC
cdr3_aa: CASSVWGGIETQYF
j_call: TRBJ2-5
clone_size: many
d_call: -
v_call: TRBV9

cdr3_nt: TGTGCCAGCTCACCTCCCTTTACAGGGACGCAATACGAGCAGTACTTC
cdr3_aa: CASSPPFTGTQYEQYF
j_call: TRBJ2-7
clone_size: many
d_call: -
v_call: TRBV18

cdr3_nt: TGCGCCAGCAGCCCGCGCGATGAGGGTTTAGATACGCAGTATTTT
cdr3_aa: CASSPRDEGLDTQYF
j_call: TRBJ2-3
clone_size: -
d_call: -
v_call: TRBV5-1

cdr3_nt: TGCAGCGTCGACACAGGGGGTCTTTCCTACGAGCAGTACTTC
cdr3_aa: CSVDTGGLSYEQYF
j_call: TRBJ2-7
clone_size: -
d_call: TRBD1
v_call: TRBV29-1

cdr3_nt: TGCAGTGCTAGAGGCCTAGCGGGAGGCACAGATACGCAGTATTTT
cdr3_aa: CSARGLAGGTDTQYF
j_call: TRBJ2-3
clone_size: few
d_call: TRBD2
v_call: TRBV20-1

cdr3_nt: TGTGCCAGCAGTTTAAGGGGTGAGACCTACGAGCAGTACTTC
cdr3_aa: CASSLRGETYEQYF
j_call: TRBJ2-7
clone_size: -
d_call: -
v_call: TRBV6-2/TRBV6-3

cdr3_nt: TGTGCCAGCAGCCAAGATCCCCTTTTGGGCAATGAGCAGTTCTTC
cdr3_aa: CASSQDPLLGNEQFF
j_call: TRBJ2-1
clone_size: many
d_call: -
v_call: TRBV3-1

cdr3_nt: TGTGCCAGTAGTCCGGGACTAGCGGACCAAGAGACCCAGTACTTC
cdr3_aa: CASSPGLADQETQYF
j_call: TRBJ2-5
clone_size: few
d_call: TRBD2
v_call: TRBV19

cdr3_nt: TGTGCCAGCAGCTTACGGGCTAGCGGGATCGGGACAGATACGCAGTATTTT
cdr3_aa: CASSLRASGIGTDTQYF
j_call: TRBJ2-3
clone_size: many
d_call: TRBD2
v_call: TRBV7-3

cdr3_nt: TGTGCCAGCAGTGGTACTAGCGGGAGCCCGTACTTC
cdr3_aa: CASSGTSGSPYF
j_call: TRBJ2-7
clone_size: few
d_call: TRBD2
v_call: TRBV2

cdr3_nt: TGCGCCAGCAGCTTGGCTGCTAGCGGGAGAGGAGAGACCCAGTACTTC
cdr3_aa: CASSLAASGRGETQYF
j_call: TRBJ2-5
clone_size: -
d_call: TRBD2
v_call: TRBV5-1

cdr3_nt: TGCAGCGTTGGAGAAACTTATGGCTACACCTTC
cdr3_aa: CSVGETYGYTF
j_call: TRBJ1-2
clone_size: many
d_call: -
v_call: TRBV29-1

cdr3_nt: TGCGCCAGCAGCCAAAGGGGAACTAGCACAGATACGCAGTATTTT
cdr3_aa: CASSQRGTSTDTQYF
j_call: TRBJ2-3
clone_size: many
d_call: -
v_call: TRBV4-3

cdr3_nt: TGTGCCAGCAGCGTAGGATCGGGACTCGAGAATGAGCAGTTCTTC
cdr3_aa: CASSVGSGLENEQFF
j_call: TRBJ2-1
clone_size: many
d_call: -
v_call: TRBV9

cdr3_nt: TGCGCCAGCAGGGCGGGGACCGGCTACACCTTC
cdr3_aa: CASRAGTGYTF
j_call: TRBJ1-2
clone_size: many
d_call: -
v_call: TRBV5-1

cdr3_nt: TGTGCCAGCAGTAAAAGCGGATCCTACGAGCAGTACTTC
cdr3_aa: CASSKSGSYEQYF
j_call: TRBJ2-7
clone_size: many
d_call: -
v_call: TRBV27

cdr3_nt: TGTGCCAGCAGTTCCCTGGGACTAGCGGGAGTTGGGACCGGGGAGCTGTTTTTT
cdr3_aa: CASSSLGLAGVGTGELFF
j_call: TRBJ2-2
clone_size: many
d_call: TRBD2
v_call: TRBV7-6

cdr3_nt: TGTGCCAGCAGCCCGAGCGAGACCCAGTACTTC
cdr3_aa: CASSPSETQYF
j_call: TRBJ2-5
clone_size: many
d_call: -
v_call: TRBV7-6

cdr3_nt: TGTGCCAGCAGTCTGCATTTAGGCCTAAGAGCAGCAGATACGCAGTATTTT
cdr3_aa: CASSLHLGLRAADTQYF
j_call: TRBJ2-3
clone_size: many
d_call: -
v_call: TRBV12-3/TRBV12-4

cdr3_nt: TGTGCCAGCAGCTTATTTGCGGGAGGATCCGCGAACACCGGGGAGCTGTTTTTT
cdr3_aa: CASSLFAGGSANTGELFF
j_call: TRBJ2-2
clone_size: -
d_call: TRBD2
v_call: TRBV7-8

cdr3_nt: TGTGCCAGCAGCTTACAGGGTTCTTCTGGAAACACCATATATTTT
cdr3_aa: CASSLQGSSGNTIYF
j_call: TRBJ1-3
clone_size: many
d_call: -
v_call: TRBV7-2

cdr3_nt: TGTGCCAGCAGCCCGAAAGCGACGGGCTCCTACGAGCAGTACTTC
cdr3_aa: CASSPKATGSYEQYF
j_call: TRBJ2-7
clone_size: -
d_call: -
v_call: TRBV5-6

cdr3_nt: TGTGCCAGCAAGCAGGGGGGAACCGGGGAGCTGTTTTTT
cdr3_aa: CASKQGGTGELFF
j_call: TRBJ2-2
clone_size: few
d_call: -
v_call: TRBV28

cdr3_nt: TGTGCCAGCAGTGTCCTAGCGGGACCCACGTGGGAGCAGTACTTC
cdr3_aa: CASSVLAGPTWEQYF
j_call: TRBJ2-7
clone_size: many
d_call: TRBD2
v_call: TRBV6-2/TRBV6-3

cdr3_nt: TGTGCCAGTGCGGCTAAAACGAACACCGGGGAGCTGTTTTTT
cdr3_aa: CASAAKTNTGELFF
j_call: TRBJ2-2
clone_size: -
d_call: -
v_call: TRBV6-1

cdr3_nt: TGCAGTGCGCAACCCGGGACTAGCGGGAACTACGAGCAGTACTTC
cdr3_aa: CSAQPGTSGNYEQYF
j_call: TRBJ2-7
clone_size: -
d_call: TRBD2
v_call: TRBV20-1